The rows below give T cell receptor beta chains drawn from one sample of a study of blood T cell repertoires in COVID-19. The data were produced by immunoSEQ multiplex PCR, yet TCRdb's version contains in-frame clones alone and is incomplete. The sample records roughly 280,000 clones, around 84% being singletons. The material sequenced was peripheral blood. These TCRs come from a man between 60 and 75 years old with acute or convalescent COVID-19. Both conserved end residues are part of each CDR3. Each record gives: D gene, J gene, V gene, clone size, CDR3 DNA, CDR3 protein. The D gene is left open where the match is weak. A row's size may be missing; if present it is once, few, many or a size class.

d_call: .; j_call: TRBJ1-4; v_call: TRBV9; clone_size: .; cdr3_nt: TGTGCCAGCAGCGGATACAGGGATGCTGAAAAACTGTTTTTT; cdr3_aa: CASSGYRDAEKLFF
d_call: .; j_call: TRBJ1-2; v_call: TRBV5-4; clone_size: .; cdr3_nt: TGTGCCAGCAGCCCTGAAGTGGCAGTTAACTATGGCTACACCTTC; cdr3_aa: CASSPEVAVNYGYTF
d_call: .; j_call: TRBJ1-5; v_call: TRBV11-2; clone_size: .; cdr3_nt: TGTGCCAGCAGCAAGGACAAAAATCAGCCCCAGCATTTT; cdr3_aa: CASSKDKNQPQHF
d_call: .; j_call: TRBJ2-1; v_call: TRBV7-8; clone_size: .; cdr3_nt: TGTGCCAGCAGCTTAGAACGGAGCTCCTACAATGAGCAGTTCTTC; cdr3_aa: CASSLERSSYNEQFF
d_call: TRBD1; j_call: TRBJ1-2; v_call: TRBV5-1; clone_size: .; cdr3_nt: TGCGCCAGCAGCGATACAGGGGGCTATGGCTACACCTTC; cdr3_aa: CASSDTGGYGYTF
d_call: .; j_call: TRBJ1-1; v_call: TRBV6-1; clone_size: .; cdr3_nt: TGTGCCAGCAGTGAAGCGCAGGGCACTGAAGCTTTCTTT; cdr3_aa: CASSEAQGTEAFF
d_call: TRBD2; j_call: TRBJ2-7; v_call: TRBV6-5; clone_size: .; cdr3_nt: TGTGCCAGCAGTTACTCGACTAGCGGGTCCTACGAGCAGTACTTC; cdr3_aa: CASSYSTSGSYEQYF
d_call: TRBD1; j_call: TRBJ1-6; v_call: TRBV27; clone_size: .; cdr3_nt: TGTGCCAGCAGTTTATACCCGCCGGGACAGGGAGTCTCCTATAATTCACCCCTCCACTTT; cdr3_aa: CASSLYPPGQGVSYNSPLHF
d_call: TRBD2; j_call: TRBJ2-3; v_call: TRBV7-9; clone_size: .; cdr3_nt: TGTGCCAGCAGCTTCCCCAGAGCGGGGTCAGATACGCAGTATTTT; cdr3_aa: CASSFPRAGSDTQYF
d_call: .; j_call: TRBJ2-4; v_call: TRBV4-3; clone_size: once; cdr3_nt: TGCGCCAGCAGCCAAGATCTATTAGCCAAAAACATTCAGTACTTC; cdr3_aa: CASSQDLLAKNIQYF
d_call: .; j_call: TRBJ2-5; v_call: TRBV6-5; clone_size: few; cdr3_nt: TGTGCCAGCAGGCAGGGCGTGTTACAGGAGACCCAGTACTTC; cdr3_aa: CASRQGVLQETQYF
d_call: .; j_call: TRBJ2-2; v_call: TRBV7-3; clone_size: .; cdr3_nt: TGTGCCAGCAGCTTAACCCGTCTCCCCCGGAACACCGGGGAGCTGTTTTTT; cdr3_aa: CASSLTRLPRNTGELFF
d_call: .; j_call: TRBJ1-1; v_call: TRBV12-2; clone_size: .; cdr3_nt: TGTGCAAGTCGCTTAGTACCCAGGGAAGAGAACACTGAAGCTTTCTTT; cdr3_aa: CASRLVPREENTEAFF
d_call: .; j_call: TRBJ2-7; v_call: TRBV7-9; clone_size: .; cdr3_nt: TGTGCAGGGGCAGGAAGGTCCTACGAGCAGTACTTC; cdr3_aa: CAGAGRSYEQYF
d_call: TRBD2; j_call: TRBJ2-1; v_call: TRBV6-5; clone_size: .; cdr3_nt: TGTGCCAGCAGTTACGGAGGACTAGCGCTAAATGAGCAGTTCTTC; cdr3_aa: CASSYGGLALNEQFF
d_call: TRBD2; j_call: TRBJ2-1; v_call: TRBV9; clone_size: .; cdr3_nt: TGTGCCAGCAGCGTGGGAGCGGGGCTGAGCTCCTACAATGAGCAGTTCTTC; cdr3_aa: CASSVGAGLSSYNEQFF